The next 6 T cell receptor beta chains were all read from a single sample in a study of patients and donors after allogeneic stem cell transplantation. TCRdb reanalysed the RT-PCR reads using MiXCR and keeps one entry per CDR3 protein. Among roughly 940,000 distinct CDR3 sequences listed, approximately 18% were seen once. The sequenced sample consisted of blood, either unsorted or a sorted T cell fraction (not recorded which). Receptors were obtained from a human donor who was either an allogeneic HSCT recipient or a stem cell or donor lymphocyte infusion donor (not recorded which). It is not recorded whose cells these are; they may come from a transplant donor.

This clonotype was recorded at least ten times. The rearrangement uses TRBV6-5 and TRBJ2-2, with 11 bases lining up with TRBD1. CDR3 length equals 15 residues. V lost 2 bases and J lost 4; bases outside the gene matches: 0. Germline assignment: CDR1 MNHEY and CDR2 SVGAGI. Here the CDR3 DNA reads TGTGCCAGCAGTTACGGGACAGGGGGCACCGGGGAGCTGTTTTTT. This encodes CASSYGTGGTGELFF.

This clonotype was seen only a few times. V gene TRBV4-2 combines with J gene TRBJ2-5; 7 positions agree with TRBD1. V lost 3 bases to trimming and J lost 3 bases; unmatched junction nucleotides: 4. The CDR3 consists of 14 residues. The germline V gene has CDR1 LGHNA and CDR2 YNFKEQ. The CDR3 DNA sequence: TGTGCCAGCAGCCAGGACAGGACGGAAGAGACCCAGTACTTC. This sequence encodes CASSQDRTEETQYF.

The chain's CDR3 is CASSLDSRGGYTF. The CDR3 nucleotides are TGCGCCAGCAGCTTGGACAGCAGGGGTGGCTACACCTTC. This chain joins TRBV5-1 and TRBJ1-2; a possible D gene is TRBD1 (6 bases). The CDR3 spans 13 residues. The germline V and J ends were trimmed by 0 bases and 7 bases, with 10 bases remaining between them. Germline V gives CDR1 SGHRS, CDR2 YFSETQ. The full variable domain, its missing parts supplied by reference TRBV5-1 and TRBJ1-2, is KAGVTQTPRYLIKTRGQQVTLSCSPISGHRSVSWYQQTPGQGLQFLFEYFSETQRNKGNFPGRFSGRQFSNSRSEMNVSTLELGDSALYLCASSLDSRGGYTFGSGTRLTVV.

This clonotype has only a few counts. This chain uses TRBV5-1 with TRBJ2-7; D is unresolved. Trimming cost V 4 bases and J 0 bases, with 14 bases left between them. The V gene's germline CDR1 is SGHRS and CDR2 YFSETQ. The CDR3 totals 15 residues. CDR3 loop: CASSGARSISYEQYF. As DNA, the CDR3 is TGCGCCAGCAGCGGTGCGCGATCGATCTCCTACGAGCAGTACTTC.

This clonotype occurred a few times. The chain joins TRBV7-9 to TRBJ2-1, with 8 bases that match TRBD2. V lost 10 bases to trimming and J lost 7 bases; unmatched junction nucleotides: 9. The CDR3 extends over 13 amino acids. CDR1 and CDR2 from the germline V gene are SEHNR and FQNEAQ (reference sequence). The CDR3 here is CAISGTRGNEQFF. The DNA of the CDR3 is TGTGCCATTTCCGGGACTAGGGGTAATGAGCAGTTCTTC.

The genes are TRBV20-1 and TRBJ2-5; TRBD1 aligns across 7 bases. V lost 6 bases to trimming and J lost 4 bases; unmatched junction nucleotides: 11. CDR3 length equals 14 residues. CDR1 and CDR2 (germline): DFQATT, SNEGSKA (reference sequence). In DNA, the CDR3 is TGCAGTGCCCCGACAGGGTACGGTTCAGAGACCCAGTACTTC. Encoded protein: CSAPTGYGSETQYF.